Included here is one T cell receptor beta chain sequence, with context. Trimming took 2 bases from V and 6 from J; bases not matched to a gene: 3. This CDR3 is built from 14 residues. The germline gives CDR1 MDHEN, CDR2 SYDVKM. Only in-frame clones appear in the TCRdb table, and some are missing; sequencing was by immunoSEQ multiplex PCR. The repertoire consists of 65,000 to 90,000 clones, with just over 90% occurring once and the leading ten covering 0.25% to 0.3%. The sample comes from a study of technical replicates of blood from a handful of donors. The V call is TRBV28, the J call TRBJ1-5, with 8 positions matching TRBD1. The clonotype originates from a human donor in good health. The sequenced sample was T cells isolated from PBMCs. CDR3 loop: CASSLGQGSQPQHF. The CDR3 DNA reads as TGTGCCAGCAGTTTAGGACAGGGAAGTCAGCCCCAGCATTTT.